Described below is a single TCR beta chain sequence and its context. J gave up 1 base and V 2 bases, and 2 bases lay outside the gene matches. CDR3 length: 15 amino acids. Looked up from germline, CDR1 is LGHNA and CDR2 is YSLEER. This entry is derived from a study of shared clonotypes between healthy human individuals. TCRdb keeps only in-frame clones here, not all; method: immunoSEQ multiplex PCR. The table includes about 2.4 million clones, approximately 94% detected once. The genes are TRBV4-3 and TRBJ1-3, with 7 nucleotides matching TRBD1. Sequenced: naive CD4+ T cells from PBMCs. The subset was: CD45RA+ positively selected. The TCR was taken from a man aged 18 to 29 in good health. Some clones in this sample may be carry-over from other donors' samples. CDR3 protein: CASSQQQGSGNTIYF. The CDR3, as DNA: TGCGCCAGCAGCCAACAACAGGGGTCTGGAAACACCATATATTTT.